What follows are 29 T cell receptor beta chains derived from one specimen sequenced in a study of identical twins. Via MiXCR, TCRdb re-called the 5' RACE reads, giving one row per CDR3 protein. This table has hundreds of thousands of distinct CDR3 sequences, approximately 25% appearing once. This same sample was also taken into another study, of T cells expressing NK-cell markers.

The sequenced material came from CD4+ T cells sorted from blood. All receptors come from a young woman in good health.

This clonotype showed up just a few times. Germline is not matched at one junction end, which may reflect a read error. The chain combines TRBV20-1 with TRBJ1-2; 7 nucleotides match TRBD1. Germline CDR1 and CDR2: DFQATT and SNEGSKA (reference sequence). The CDR3 sequence is 13 residues long. Here the CDR3 DNA reads TGCAGTGCTAGAGATTTGGGGACAGCACGCCGGAACTTC. Its protein product is CSARDLGTARRNF.

This clonotype was seen a handful of times. CDR3 in DNA: TGCAGCGGTCAGGGGCGGACAGATACGCAGTATTTT. It specifies CSGQGRTDTQYF. The rearrangement joins TRBV29-1 to TRBJ2-3; D might be TRBD1 (6 bases). Germline V gene lookup returns CDR1 SQVTM and CDR2 ANQGSEA. This CDR3 comprises 12 residues. Deletions cut 7 bases from V and 3 bases from J, with 11 bases between.

Only a few counts were recorded for this clonotype. This chain uses TRBV12-3 or TRBV12-4 with TRBJ1-2; D call uncertain. Trimming left V 6 bases short and J 7 bases short, with 15 bases between. This CDR3 region has 13 residues. DNA for the CDR3: TGTGCCAGCAGCAGACTCCCCTACAGTGGCTACACCTTC. It encodes CASSRLPYSGYTF.

This clonotype was seen only a few times. V is TRBV5-1 and J is TRBJ2-3; tentatively, D is TRBD2 (5 bases). Germline V gene data show CDR1 as SGHRS and CDR2 as YFSETQ. This CDR3 contains 15 residues. Trimming took off 0 bases at V and 4 bases at J, with 12 bases between the two ends. CDR3 loop: CASSLDGEWADTQYF. The CDR3, as DNA: TGCGCCAGCAGCTTGGACGGGGAGTGGGCAGATACGCAGTATTTT.

This clonotype was counted a few times. The chain joins TRBV2 to TRBJ2-7; D perhaps matches TRBD1 (5 bases). Germline V lookup: CDR1 SNHLY, CDR2 FYNNEI. The length of the CDR3 is 14 residues. Deletions cut 5 bases from V and 0 bases from J, with 11 bases between. The CDR3 nucleotides read TGTGCCAGCAGTCCGGACATGAGCTCCTACGAGCAGTACTTC. Protein: CASSPDMSSYEQYF.

The chain employs TRBV21-1 and TRBJ2-2; TRBD1 is the table's D call and was not checked against the DNA. TRBV21-1 is a listed pseudogene. The CDR3 has 18 residues. CDR3 in amino acids: CASSKSWTGGTNTGELFF. CDR3 DNA sequence: TGTGCCAGCAGCAAATCTTGGACAGGGGGCACGAACACCGGGGAGCTGTTTTTT.

This clonotype was recorded at least ten times. The chain combines TRBV5-5 with TRBJ1-1; D perhaps matches TRBD1 (6 bases). The CDR3 is 15 residues long. Per germline, CDR1 SGHKS and CDR2 YYEKEE (reference sequence). Trimming took off 1 base at V and 0 bases at J, with 10 bases between the two ends. In DNA, the CDR3 is TGTGCCAGCAGCTTGATGGGGGCCCTGAACACTGAAGCTTTCTTT. As protein: CASSLMGALNTEAFF.

This chain uses TRBV27 with TRBJ2-7, with D hard to call. With 5 bases removed from V and 5 bases from J, the gap between germline ends came to 7 bases. There are 11 residues in the CDR3. Germline V lookup: CDR1 MNHEY, CDR2 SMNVEV (reference sequence). The CDR3 nucleotides are TGTGCCAGCAGTGGCAGAAACGAGCAGTACTTC. This codes for CASSGRNEQYF.

The V and J genes are TRBV20-1 and TRBJ2-7; possibly TRBD1 or TRBD2 for D (5 bases each). Between the trimmed V and J ends, which lost 7 bases and 3 bases, there was a span of 19 bases. Germline CDR1 reads DFQATT; CDR2 reads SNEGSKA (reference sequence). CDR3 length: 14 residues. The CDR3 DNA reads as TGCAGTGTTCAGAGGGGCTCGAGGAACTACGAGCAGTACTTC. It codes for CSVQRGSRNYEQYF.

This clonotype was seen a handful of times. The CDR3, as DNA: TGTGCCAGCAGCTCCCAGGGGACGTACACTGAAGCTTTCTTT. Its protein is CASSSQGTYTEAFF. J is TRBJ1-1 and V is TRBV6-2 or TRBV6-3, with a tentative D call TRBD1 (6 bases). The V gene lost 6 bases and the J gene lost 3 bases, with 14 bases spanning the gap. Germline V CDR1 and CDR2: MNHEY, SVGEGT. CDR3 length: 14 residues.

The V and J genes are TRBV10-3 and TRBJ2-1, with a tentative D call TRBD2 (6 bases). Looked up from germline, CDR1 is ENHRY and CDR2 is SYGVKD. The CDR3 is made up of 15 amino acids. V gave up 0 bases and J gave up 10 bases, with 16 bases separating them. In DNA form, the CDR3 reads TGTGCCATCAGTGAGTCAATAGGAGGGGCTGGGGAGCAGTTCTTC. As protein: CAISESIGGAGEQFF.

This clonotype was seen only a few times. This rearrangement joins TRBV10-3 to TRBJ2-3; the D call may be TRBD1 or TRBD2 (5 bases each). The CDR3 totals 16 residues. Trimming stripped 3 bases from V and 4 bases from J, with 17 bases between. CDR1 is ENHRY and CDR2 is SYGVKD in the germline V gene. The CDR3 region is CAISDVEKGTSDTQYF. The DNA of the CDR3 is TGTGCCATCAGTGACGTCGAGAAGGGGACCTCAGATACGCAGTATTTT.

This clonotype has a single count. V is TRBV5-5 and J is TRBJ1-1; TRBD1 might be the D (6 bases). In germline, CDR1 is SGHKS, CDR2 YYEKEE (reference sequence). The V and J ends lost 3 bases and 11 bases respectively, with 14 bases between them. The CDR3 spans 12 residues. CDR3 sequence reads: CASSSQGSTAFF. CDR3 nucleotide sequence: TGTGCCAGCAGCTCACAGGGCTCAACGGCTTTCTTT.

In its sample, this clonotype was seen a few times. The chain links TRBV7-6 to TRBJ2-1; 11 bases match TRBD2. The length of the CDR3 is 15 residues. CDR1 is SGHVS, CDR2 FNYEAQ, per germline. The V gene end was trimmed by 6 bases and the J gene end by 8 bases; junction bases not matched to a gene: 9. This CDR3 reads CASRTGLAAGDEQFF. In DNA, the CDR3 is TGTGCCAGCAGAACGGGACTAGCGGCCGGGGATGAGCAGTTCTTC.

The chain couples TRBV19 to TRBJ2-1; 7 bases are shared with TRBD1. Germline assignment: CDR1 LNHDA and CDR2 SQIVND (reference sequence). The CDR3 runs 14 residues. Germline trimming cut 4 bases from V and 8 bases from J; bases unmatched to any gene: 8. In DNA form, the CDR3 reads TGTGCCAGTAGTAGTCGACAGGGAGAATATGAGCAGTTCTTC. This translates into CASSSRQGEYEQFF.

The table lists this clonotype with many counts. V usage is TRBV6-1 and J usage is TRBJ2-7, with D hard to call. V was pared by 6 bases and J by 0 bases, with 12 bases between. Germline V gives CDR1 MNHNS, CDR2 SASEGT. The CDR3 is 14 amino acids. CDR3 region: CASRRIQFSYEQYF. The CDR3 DNA reads as TGTGCCAGCAGGCGTATTCAGTTCTCCTACGAGCAGTACTTC.

This clonotype was picked up a small number of times. The chain couples TRBV7-8 to TRBJ2-7; D may be TRBD2 (5 bases). The CDR3 is made up of 15 amino acids. CDR1 is SGHVS and CDR2 is FQNEAQ in the germline V gene. V lost 4 bases and J 0 bases, leaving 13 bases between the germline ends. The CDR3 region is CASSSKRISSYEQYF. The CDR3 nucleotides are TGTGCCAGCAGCTCCAAGCGGATATCCTCCTACGAGCAGTACTTC.

The CDR3 region is CASSFSWGGQETQYF. For the CDR3, the DNA is TGTGCCAGCAGTTTTAGCTGGGGGGGGCAAGAGACCCAGTACTTC. The V call is TRBV12-3 or TRBV12-4, the J call TRBJ2-5, with 7 bases aligning to TRBD2. Trimming cost V 3 bases and J 2 bases; bases outside gene matches: 6. This CDR3 is 15 amino acids long.

The J gene is TRBJ2-5, the V gene TRBV6-1; either TRBD1 or TRBD2 may supply D (6 bases each). The CDR3 is made up of 14 amino acids. Germline V gene lookup returns CDR1 MNHNS and CDR2 SASEGT. V lost 6 bases and J lost 2, with 13 bases in between. The DNA for the CDR3 is TGTGCCAGCAGCCGGAGGAGGGGGCAAGAGACCCAGTACTTC. This encodes CASSRRRGQETQYF.

This clonotype occurred many times. The chain employs TRBV6-5 and TRBJ1-1; weak D call: TRBD1 (6 bases). Trimming cost V 1 base and J 1 base, with 7 bases left between them. Germline loops: CDR1 MNHEY, CDR2 SVGAGI. This CDR3 has 14 amino acids. CDR3 residues: CASSYLGANTEAFF. The CDR3 coding sequence is TGTGCCAGCAGTTACTTGGGGGCGAACACTGAAGCTTTCTTT.

This clonotype appeared a few times. The chain recombines TRBV6-2 or TRBV6-3 with TRBJ2-1, with 13 bases that match TRBD2. The J segment lost 5 bases and the V segment lost 6 bases, leaving 1 base of the junction unmatched. Germline V gene lookup returns CDR1 MNHEY and CDR2 SVGEGT. The CDR3 extends over 14 amino acids. CDR3 sequence reads: CASRGTSGNNEQFF. CDR3 coding DNA: TGTGCCAGCAGGGGGACTAGCGGGAACAATGAGCAGTTCTTC.

The table lists this clonotype with a few counts. The chain joins TRBV6-6 to TRBJ2-7, with 9 positions matching TRBD2. The CDR3 totals 12 residues. CDR1 and CDR2 (germline): MNHNY, SVGAGI (reference sequence). Trimming cost V 11 bases and J 7 bases; bases outside gene matches: 9. CDR3 nucleotides: TGTGCCGCGGGGGGGAGAGGAAGGGAGCAGTACTTC. Protein product: CAAGGRGREQYF.

The J gene is TRBJ2-7, the V gene TRBV10-3; TRBD1 agrees at 8 bases. This CDR3 spans 13 amino acids. V gave up 6 bases and J gave up 6 bases; unmatched junction bases: 7. Germline loops: CDR1 ENHRY, CDR2 SYGVKD. This CDR3 is CAIRKDRESEQYF. CDR3 nucleotide sequence: TGTGCCATCAGAAAGGACAGGGAAAGCGAGCAGTACTTC.

V usage is TRBV20-1 and J usage is TRBJ2-1; a weak D match, TRBD1 (6 bases). V lost 0 bases and J lost 1, with 10 bases in between. The CDR3 covers 15 residues. From germline, CDR1 is DFQATT and CDR2 SNEGSKA (reference sequence). The CDR3 protein is CSARDLGQSYNEQFF. CDR3 nucleotides: TGCAGTGCTAGAGACCTTGGACAGTCCTACAATGAGCAGTTCTTC.

The rearrangement links TRBV7-8 to TRBJ2-7; TRBD2 aligns across 9 bases. Germline trimming cut 2 bases from V and 3 bases from J; bases unmatched to any gene: 8. Germline values: CDR1 SGHVS, CDR2 FQNEAQ. CDR3 length: 16 amino acids. The chain's CDR3 is CASSLSVGTSYYEQYF. The CDR3 DNA is TGTGCCAGCAGCTTAAGTGTCGGGACTAGCTACTACGAGCAGTACTTC.

A note on this clonotype: One end of the junction does not line up with germline, which may come from a read error. The gene calls are TRBV14 and TRBJ2-1; D perhaps matches TRBD1 (5 bases). CDR1 SGHDN and CDR2 FVKESK come from the germline V gene. The CDR3 runs 13 residues. The chain's CDR3 is CASSPTVYNEQLF. Here the CDR3 DNA reads TGTGCCAGCAGCCCGACAGTTTACAATGAGCAGCTCTTC.

This clonotype was found many times. CDR3: CASGLAGGPNEQFF. The CDR3 DNA is TGTGCCAGCGGACTAGCGGGGGGGCCGAATGAGCAGTTCTTC. The rearrangement links TRBV25-1 to TRBJ2-1; 15 bases fit TRBD2. The length of the CDR3 is 14 residues. Germline CDR1 MGHDK, CDR2 SYGVNS. V dropped 8 bases and J dropped 7; count of bases not matched to a gene: 3. Looking up the rest from reference TRBV25-1 and TRBJ2-1 gives the full variable domain: EADIYQTPRYLVIGTGKKITLECSQTMGHDKMYWYQQDPGMELHLIHYSYGVNSTEKGDLSSESTVSRIRTEHFPLTLESARPSHTSQYLCASGLAGGPNEQFFGPGTRLTVL.

This clonotype was recorded a few times. The genes are TRBV20-1 and TRBJ1-1; unclear D gene. Germline CDR1 reads DFQATT; CDR2 reads SNEGSKA (reference sequence). The V end was cut by 7 bases, the J end by 4 bases, with 13 bases between. The CDR3 is 12 residues long. Here the CDR3 DNA reads TGCAGTGTCGAGGCTGCGGCCACTGAAGCTTTCTTT. This sequence encodes CSVEAAATEAFF.

J is TRBJ1-2 and V is TRBV6-6; no clear D. V dropped 2 bases and J dropped 7 bases, with 8 bases sitting between them. The germline V gene has CDR1 MNHNY and CDR2 SVGAGI (reference sequence). The CDR3 is 12 amino acids. Here the CDR3 DNA reads TGTGCCAGCAGTTACAGTCTTGGTGGCTACACCTTC. It codes for CASSYSLGGYTF.